The 27 T cell receptor beta chains below come from one sample, sequenced in a study of T-cell reconstitution after alpha-beta-depleted transplantation in children. The authors prepared the TCRbeta library with unique molecular identifiers. TCRdb reprocessed the PCR reads via MiXCR and lists one record per CDR3 protein. In the table there are 150,000 to 250,000 distinct CDR3 sequences, roughly 15% of which are singletons. Sequenced material: PBMCs from the stem cell graft donor, taken from the stem cell graft. The receptors were sampled from a human donor who donated a stem cell graft to a child with acute lymphoblastic leukemia.

This clonotype was observed many times. The chain combines TRBV4-1 with TRBJ2-1, with D tentatively TRBD1 (6 bases). Germline V lookup: CDR1 MGHRA, CDR2 YSYEKL. Trimming shortened V by 4 bases and J by 0 bases, and 10 bases separated the two germline ends. The CDR3 totals 15 residues. The CDR3 here is CASSPRDNSYNEQFF. In nucleotides, the CDR3 is TGCGCCAGCAGCCCCCGGGACAACTCCTACAATGAGCAGTTCTTC.

A few counts support this clonotype. This chain connects TRBV6-1 to TRBJ2-2, with 9 bases lining up with TRBD2. After removal of 5 bases from V and 2 bases from J, the junction contained 9 bases not matched to a gene. This CDR3 is built from 17 residues. In germline, CDR1 is MNHNS, CDR2 SASEGT. The CDR3 sequence: CASSPGLAATNTGELFF. CDR3 coding DNA: TGTGCCAGCAGTCCGGGACTAGCAGCAACAAACACCGGGGAGCTGTTTTTT.

The sample holds a few counts of this clonotype. The chain combines TRBV12-3 or TRBV12-4 with TRBJ2-3, with TRBD1 identical over 7 bases. The V segment lost 5 bases and the J segment 2 bases; nucleotides outside the gene matches: 4. The CDR3 runs to 14 residues. This CDR3 reads CASSPTGYTDTQYF. The CDR3 coding sequence is TGTGCCAGCAGTCCGACAGGGTACACAGATACGCAGTATTTT.

This clonotype was seen at least ten times. The V and J genes are TRBV7-6 and TRBJ1-4; TRBD1 is a possible D gene (5 bases). With 5 bases removed from V and 8 bases from J, the gap between germline ends came to 18 bases. This CDR3 is 15 amino acids long. CDR1 SGHVS and CDR2 FNYEAQ come from the germline V gene. CDR3 sequence: CASSPLKGRNEKLFF. Written as DNA, the CDR3 is TGTGCCAGCAGCCCCCTTAAGGGGAGGAACGAAAAACTGTTTTTT.

The chain uses TRBV24-1 and TRBJ2-1; TRBD1 might be the D (5 bases). Germline CDR1 is KGHDR and CDR2 is SFDVKD. Trimming stripped 0 bases from V and 7 bases from J, with 15 bases between. This CDR3 contains 16 residues. The CDR3 loop reads CATSDLSFAGNNEQFF. As DNA, the CDR3 is TGTGCCACCAGTGATTTGTCGTTCGCAGGGAATAATGAGCAGTTCTTC.

There are many counts of this clonotype. The chain recombines TRBV6-1 with TRBJ1-2; the match to TRBD1 covers 7 bases. Germline V CDR1 and CDR2: MNHNS, SASEGT. J lost 4 bases, V lost 6 bases, and 5 bases had no gene match. The CDR3 runs 13 residues. The CDR3 nucleotides read TGTGCCAGCAGCGGAGGGGGCATCTATGGCTACACCTTC. Translation: CASSGGGIYGYTF.

In its sample, this clonotype was seen many times. V and J are TRBV12-3 or TRBV12-4 and TRBJ2-1; 10 positions agree with TRBD2. Trimming cost V 6 bases and J 9 bases; bases outside gene matches: 8. The CDR3 is made up of 14 amino acids. The CDR3, as DNA: TGTGCCAGCAGACTAGCCGGGACTAGCGTTGAGCAGTTCTTC. Its protein product is CASRLAGTSVEQFF.

This clonotype has ten or more counts. The gene calls are TRBV12-3 or TRBV12-4 and TRBJ2-3; 10 nucleotides match TRBD2. With 4 bases clipped from V and 3 bases from J, the junction kept 7 bases outside the gene matches. This CDR3 comprises 16 residues. CDR3 amino acids: CASSSRAGGRTDTQYF. CDR3 nucleotides: TGTGCCAGCAGTTCAAGAGCGGGAGGGAGGACAGATACGCAGTATTTT.

The J gene is TRBJ2-1, the V gene TRBV28; 8 bases align to TRBD1. This CDR3 spans 13 amino acids. V shed 4 bases and J 8 bases; nucleotides not matched to a gene: 4. CDR1 MDHEN and CDR2 SYDVKM come from the germline V gene. The CDR3 nucleotides read TGTGCCAGCAGTTCGGACAGGGCCCATGAGCAGTTCTTC. Translation: CASSSDRAHEQFF.

The sample holds many counts of this clonotype. The chain is built from TRBV12-3 or TRBV12-4 and TRBJ2-1; D gene ambiguous. Deletions cut 2 bases from V and 7 bases from J, with 12 bases between. The length of the CDR3 is 14 residues. The DNA of the CDR3 is TGTGCCAGCAGTTTACTCCAGATTCAGAATGAGCAGTTCTTC. It translates to CASSLLQIQNEQFF.

This clonotype was seen ten or more times. The CDR3 DNA follows: TGTGCCAGCAGACCAGACAGAACTGGAAACACCATATATTTT. Translated: CASRPDRTGNTIYF. The chain carries TRBV13 and TRBJ1-3; the D gene is possibly TRBD1 (5 bases). V was clipped by 6 bases and J by 2 bases, with 11 bases between them. Looked up from germline, CDR1 is PRHDT and CDR2 is FYEKMQ (reference sequence). The length of the CDR3 is 14 residues.

This clonotype was detected ten times or more. This chain uses TRBV11-1 with TRBJ2-7; 13 nucleotides agree with TRBD2. The CDR3 has 16 amino acids. In germline, CDR1 is SGHAT, CDR2 FQDESV (reference sequence). Trimming took 4 bases from V and 5 from J; bases not matched to a gene: 8. The CDR3 spells CASSWGWTSGRHEQYF. The CDR3, as DNA: TGTGCCAGCAGCTGGGGCTGGACTAGCGGGAGACACGAGCAGTACTTC.

The chain is built from TRBV7-9 and TRBJ2-3, with D possibly matching TRBD2 (7 bases). Per the germline V gene, CDR1 is SEHNR and CDR2 is FQNEAQ (reference sequence). The CDR3 extends over 16 amino acids. V lost 1 base and J 7 bases, leaving 18 bases between the germline ends. CDR3 nucleotides: TGTGCCAGCAGCTTAGTACGGGGGGCCTTGGGGAATACGCAGTATTTT. Its translation: CASSLVRGALGNTQYF.

The chain uses TRBV18 and TRBJ2-5, with D hard to call. Looked up from germline, CDR1 is KGHSH and CDR2 is LQKENI. The CDR3 runs 14 residues. The V end was cut by 0 bases, the J end by 2 bases, with 7 bases between. The CDR3 here is CASSPPASQETQYF. The CDR3 DNA follows: TGTGCCAGCTCACCACCAGCCTCGCAAGAGACCCAGTACTTC.

The chain recombines TRBV15 with TRBJ2-2, with D possibly being TRBD1 (10 bases). V was cut by 7 bases and J by 4 bases, with 25 bases left in between. CDR1 LNHNV and CDR2 YYDKDF come from the germline V gene (reference sequence). The length of the CDR3 is 18 residues. The CDR3 coding sequence is TGTGCCACCACCTCTCGGGCGGGAGGGGACAGGGGCACCGGGGAGCTGTTTTTT. It codes for CATTSRAGGDRGTGELFF.

This clonotype was observed many times. The CDR3 loop is CASSGTEAFF. The DNA for the CDR3 is TGTGCCAGCAGTGGCACTGAAGCTTTCTTT. V and J are TRBV7-9 and TRBJ1-1; D uncertain. The V and J ends lost 6 bases and 4 bases respectively, with 3 bases between them. There are 10 residues in the CDR3. Germline V gene data show CDR1 as SEHNR and CDR2 as FQNEAQ (reference sequence).

This clonotype has at least ten counts. The chain uses TRBV12-3 or TRBV12-4 and TRBJ1-4; D uncertain. There are 14 residues in the CDR3. Trimming took off 3 bases at V and 2 bases at J, with 7 bases between the two ends. The DNA of the CDR3 is TGTGCCAGCAGTTTGAGTGGGACTAATGAAAAACTGTTTTTT. Protein product: CASSLSGTNEKLFF.

This clonotype was seen many times. V is TRBV11-2 and J is TRBJ2-3, with TRBD1 matching over 9 bases. This CDR3 contains 16 residues. Unmatched junction bases numbered 9, after V lost 4 bases and J lost 4 bases. The V gene's germline CDR1 is SGHAT and CDR2 FQNNGV. The CDR3 DNA follows: TGTGCCAGCAGCTCCGGACAGGGGAAGGGCGCAGATACGCAGTATTTT. Translated, it gives CASSSGQGKGADTQYF.

This clonotype was picked up many times. V gene TRBV5-4 combines with J gene TRBJ1-2; TRBD1 aligns across 12 bases. V gave up 5 bases and J gave up 8 bases; unmatched junction bases: 13. This CDR3 has 16 residues. Germline CDR1 reads SGHNT; CDR2 reads YYREEE (reference sequence). CDR3 DNA: TGTGCCAGCAGTGATCCCTACGGGACAGGGGGCGCGGGCTACACCTTC. Amino acids: CASSDPYGTGGAGYTF. Full variable domain (missing parts from reference TRBV5-4 and TRBJ1-2): ETGVTQSPTHLIKTRGQQVTLRCSSQSGHNTVSWYQQALGQGPQFIFQYYREEENGRGNFPPRFSGLQFPNYSSELNVNALELDDSALYLCASSDPYGTGGAGYTFGSGTRLTVV.

This clonotype was counted between two and nine times. Possible read error: a much larger clone is one base away. The chain joins TRBV5-1 to TRBJ2-2; the D gene is possibly TRBD2 (6 bases). CDR1 is SGHRS and CDR2 is YFSETQ in the germline V gene. CDR3 length: 15 residues. This CDR3 reads CASSRGDSNTGVLFF. The CDR3 DNA follows: TGCGCCAGCAGCCGCGGGGACTCGAACACCGGGGTGCTGTTTTTT.

At least ten counts were recorded for this clonotype. The chain links TRBV5-1 to TRBJ1-1, with TRBD1 matching over 11 bases. The germline V gene encodes CDR1 SGHRS and CDR2 YFSETQ. The CDR3 has 16 residues. Trimming cost V 1 base and J 4 bases; bases outside gene matches: 6. Here the CDR3 DNA reads TGCGCCAGCAGCTTGTCATCCGGGACAGGGGGCACTGAAGCTTTCTTT. It encodes CASSLSSGTGGTEAFF. The variable domain in full, with the rest retrieved from reference TRBV5-1 and TRBJ1-1, is KAGVTQTPRYLIKTRGQQVTLSCSPISGHRSVSWYQQTPGQGLQFLFEYFSETQRNKGNFPGRFSGRQFSNSRSEMNVSTLELGDSALYLCASSLSSGTGGTEAFFGQGTRLTVV.

The V gene is TRBV5-4, the J gene TRBJ2-3; 8 bases align to TRBD1. V lost 1 base, J lost 0 bases, and 4 bases stayed unmatched. This CDR3 is built from 16 residues. Germline CDR1 and CDR2: SGHNT and YYREEE (reference sequence). In DNA form, the CDR3 reads TGTGCCAGCAGCTTGACAGGGGGTGGTAGCACAGATACGCAGTATTTT. It codes for CASSLTGGGSTDTQYF. The full variable domain, rest sourced from reference TRBV5-4 and TRBJ2-3, is ETGVTQSPTHLIKTRGQQVTLRCSSQSGHNTVSWYQQALGQGPQFIFQYYREEENGRGNFPPRFSGLQFPNYSSELNVNALELDDSALYLCASSLTGGGSTDTQYFGPGTRLTVL.

This clonotype has a count of ten or more. V is TRBV20-1 and J is TRBJ2-5, with no clear D. There are 14 residues in the CDR3. CDR1 DFQATT and CDR2 SNEGSKA come from the germline V gene (reference sequence). The V end was cut by 0 bases, the J end by 2 bases, with 10 bases between. CDR3: CSARDWATQETQYF. The CDR3 DNA follows: TGCAGTGCTAGAGATTGGGCTACGCAAGAGACCCAGTACTTC.

In its sample, this clonotype was seen a few times. The genes are TRBV12-3 or TRBV12-4 and TRBJ2-3; 7 bases agree with TRBD2. CDR3 length: 18 residues. Losses at the gene ends were 7 bases for V and 0 bases for J; bases not matched to a gene: 16. This chain's CDR3 is CASTPEGGSEPSTDTQYF. CDR3 DNA: TGTGCCAGCACTCCGGAGGGAGGGAGCGAGCCTAGCACAGATACGCAGTATTTT.

Ten or more counts support this clonotype. The chain links TRBV20-1 to TRBJ1-2; the D gene is possibly TRBD1 (5 bases). V was shortened by 2 bases and J by 4 bases, with 14 bases between the two germline ends. The CDR3 contains 14 residues. Germline V gives CDR1 DFQATT, CDR2 SNEGSKA (reference sequence). CDR3 sequence reads: CSARPVGDGYGYTF. The CDR3 bases are TGCAGTGCTAGACCCGTGGGGGATGGCTATGGCTACACCTTC.

This clonotype was counted at least ten times. The J gene is TRBJ2-5, the V gene TRBV5-1; TRBD1 or TRBD2 may be the D gene (5 bases each). Germline CDR1 is SGHRS and CDR2 is YFSETQ. CDR3 length: 14 amino acids. V was cut by 4 bases and J by 1 base, with 11 bases left in between. The CDR3 sequence is CASSKGRPQETQYF. The CDR3 DNA follows: TGCGCCAGCAGCAAGGGACGGCCCCAAGAGACCCAGTACTTC.

This clonotype was observed at least ten times. The rearrangement links TRBV4-2 to TRBJ2-3, with no clear D. V was cut by 1 base and J by 0 bases, with 2 bases left in between. This CDR3 has 13 residues. Germline-derived CDR1 and CDR2 are LGHNA and YNFKEQ. This CDR3 is CASSQASTDTQYF. The CDR3 DNA is TGTGCCAGCAGCCAAGCTAGCACAGATACGCAGTATTTT.